Each of the 32 T cell receptor beta chains below was sequenced from the same sample in a study of T cells in Graves' hyperthyroidism and ophthalmopathy. Amplified TCR beta CDR3 regions came from RNA transcripts. First-round RT-PCR of the TCR CDR3 relied on the HTBI primer set. Using its own MiXCR run on the multiplex PCR reads, TCRdb lists one record per CDR3 protein. The sample includes around 300,000 distinct CDR3 sequences, approximately 21% of them seen just once. The source material was blood. The receptors originated from a man aged 25-45 years with Graves' ophthalmopathy.

The chain employs TRBV5-1 and TRBJ2-5; 8 nucleotides match TRBD1. Germline CDR1 SGHRS, CDR2 YFSETQ. V was clipped by 4 bases and J by 4 bases; unmatched bases: 3. CDR3 size: 13 residues. The DNA of the CDR3 is TGCGCCAGCAGCGCTGGACAGGGAGAGACCCAGTACTTC. This encodes CASSAGQGETQYF.

Many counts were recorded for this clonotype. Here the CDR3 reads CASSTGTSKQDEQFF. DNA for the CDR3: TGTGCCAGCAGCACGGGGACTAGCAAGCAGGATGAGCAGTTCTTC. The genes are TRBV11-3 and TRBJ2-1; 9 bases line up with TRBD2. The germline gives CDR1 SGHNT, CDR2 YENEEA. Trimming removed 5 bases from V and 8 bases from J; junction bases left unmatched: 10. The CDR3 sequence is 15 residues long. The complete variable domain, with remaining parts taken from reference TRBV11-3 and TRBJ2-1, reads EAGVVQSPRYKIIEKKQPVAFWCNPISGHNTLYWYLQNLGQGPELLIRYENEEAVDDSQLPKDRFSAERLKGVDSTLKIQPAELGDSAVYLCASSTGTSKQDEQFFGPGTRLTVL.

This clonotype was detected ten times or more. The chain couples TRBV30 to TRBJ1-5; D unclear. Trimming cost V 0 bases and J 3 bases, with 12 bases left between them. The germline V gene has CDR1 GTSNPN and CDR2 SVGIG (reference sequence). This CDR3 region has 15 residues. This CDR3 reads CAWSVRGGFNQPQHF. The CDR3 DNA follows: TGTGCCTGGAGTGTACGGGGAGGTTTCAATCAGCCCCAGCATTTT.

This clonotype was observed a handful of times. J is TRBJ2-1 and V is TRBV6-1; unclear D gene. The ends were cut back, 6 bases at V and 0 bases at J, with 12 bases in the middle. CDR3 length: 15 amino acids. CDR1 MNHNS and CDR2 SASEGT come from the germline V gene. The CDR3 loop is CASRADISSYNEQFF. For the CDR3, the DNA is TGTGCCAGCAGGGCAGACATTAGCTCCTACAATGAGCAGTTCTTC.

The chain joins TRBV20-1 to TRBJ2-2, with 14 nucleotides matching TRBD2. The ends lost 6 bases at V and 3 bases at J; junction bases unmatched: 12. CDR3 size: 18 residues. CDR1 and CDR2 (germline): DFQATT, SNEGSKA (reference sequence). CDR3 amino acids: CSARPGTSGSLDTGELFF. Written as DNA, the CDR3 is TGCAGTGCCCGCCCGGGGACTAGCGGGAGTTTGGACACCGGGGAGCTGTTTTTT.

This clonotype has more than one count but fewer than ten. The chain joins TRBV30 to TRBJ2-1; TRBD1 agrees at 7 bases. V lost 0 bases and J lost 8; bases outside the gene matches: 1. The CDR3 sequence is 12 residues long. CDR1 and CDR2 (germline): GTSNPN, SVGIG (reference sequence). The CDR3 nucleotides read TGTGCCTGGAGTGTACAGGGGCATGAGCAGTTCTTC. Amino acid sequence: CAWSVQGHEQFF.

This clonotype was recorded at least ten times. The chain recombines TRBV9 with TRBJ2-1; D ambiguous. V was trimmed by 4 bases and J by 8 bases, leaving 13 bases between them. Germline V CDR1 and CDR2: SGDLS, YYNGEE. The CDR3 extends over 13 amino acids. CDR3 loop: CASSTTPGHEQFF. The CDR3 DNA follows: TGTGCCAGCAGCACGACTCCCGGGCATGAGCAGTTCTTC.

The gene calls are TRBV5-8 and TRBJ2-5; 8 bases are shared with TRBD2. CDR1 is SGHTS and CDR2 is YDEGEE in the germline V gene. The junction had 15 bases not matched to a gene; V was cut back by 4 bases and J by 4 bases. The CDR3 is made up of 17 amino acids. The CDR3 nucleotides read TGTGCCAGCAGCCAATGGGGCAGGGGAAGCGGGGGAGAGACCCAGTACTTC. Translating it yields CASSQWGRGSGGETQYF.

This chain joins TRBV9 and TRBJ2-2; the D gene is possibly TRBD2 (6 bases). Germline CDR1 reads SGDLS; CDR2 reads YYNGEE. The CDR3 sequence is 17 residues long. The ends were cut back, 4 bases at V and 5 bases at J, with 21 bases in the middle. As DNA, the CDR3 is TGTGCCAGCAGCCCGCCAGTGGAGGGCCAAGGAACCGGGGAGCTGTTTTTT. It specifies CASSPPVEGQGTGELFF. Supplemented by reference TRBV9 and TRBJ2-2, the full variable domain reads DSGVTQTPKHLITATGQRVTLRCSPRSGDLSVYWYQQSLDQGLQFLIQYYNGEERAKGNILERFSAQQFPDLHSELNLSSLELGDSALYFCASSPPVEGQGTGELFFGEGSRLTVL.

This clonotype was seen a few times. The V gene is TRBV9, the J gene TRBJ2-1; TRBD2 aligns across 7 bases. Germline lookup yields CDR1 SGDLS and CDR2 YYNGEE. The CDR3 is 13 amino acids. V lost 7 bases to trimming and J lost 0 bases; unmatched junction nucleotides: 1. CDR3 DNA: TGTGCCAGCGGCGGGAGCTCCTACAATGAGCAGTTCTTC. Its protein product is CASGGSSYNEQFF.

There are many counts of this clonotype. V and J are TRBV30 and TRBJ2-3; tentative D call: TRBD2 (5 bases). The CDR3 runs to 14 residues. CDR1 GTSNPN and CDR2 SVGIG come from the germline V gene (reference sequence). V lost 0 bases and J lost 5, with 12 bases in between. The CDR3 spells CAWSVPQREDTQYF. The CDR3 nucleotides read TGTGCCTGGAGTGTACCCCAGAGGGAAGATACGCAGTATTTT.

This clonotype was observed many times. This rearrangement joins TRBV12-3 or TRBV12-4 to TRBJ2-5, with unresolved D. V was trimmed by 5 bases and J by 5 bases, leaving 6 bases between them. There are 11 residues in the CDR3. The CDR3 sequence is CASSKTETQYF. CDR3 nucleotide sequence: TGTGCCAGCAGTAAGACGGAGACCCAGTACTTC.

The sample holds a few counts of this clonotype. V usage is TRBV29-1 and J usage is TRBJ2-1; TRBD2 matches at 8 bases. The germline gives CDR1 SQVTM, CDR2 ANQGSEA. J lost 7 bases, V lost 3 bases, and 5 bases had no gene match. The CDR3 length is 13 residues. The CDR3 bases are TGCAGCGTTGACACCGGACTAGCAAATGAGCAGTTCTTC. Protein product: CSVDTGLANEQFF.

This clonotype was seen repeatedly, ten times or more. The chain links TRBV27 to TRBJ2-1; 7 bases map to TRBD2. Germline V gene sequence: CDR1 MNHEY, CDR2 SMNVEV (reference sequence). This CDR3 spans 16 amino acids. Trimming took 2 bases from V and 4 from J; bases not matched to a gene: 8. Here the CDR3 DNA reads TGTGCCAGCAGTTTAGCTAGCGGACTCTCTTACAATGAGCAGTTCTTC. The encoded protein is CASSLASGLSYNEQFF.

This clonotype was found many times. The V call is TRBV7-6, the J call TRBJ2-7; D unresolved. The ends were cut back, 3 bases at V and 6 bases at J, with 9 bases in the middle. The CDR3 is 12 residues long. The germline gives CDR1 SGHVS, CDR2 FNYEAQ. As DNA, the CDR3 is TGTGCCAGCAGCTTCGGTCGAGGCGAGCAGTACTTC. Translating it yields CASSFGRGEQYF.

In its sample, this clonotype was seen once. The junction differs from germline at one of its ends, possibly a read error. The chain combines TRBV6-1 with TRBJ1-2, with 10 bases identical to TRBD1. Germline V gene lookup returns CDR1 MNHNS and CDR2 SASEGT. The CDR3 totals 14 residues. CDR3 in DNA: TGTGCCAGCAGTGAAGGACAGGGGGCTTATGACTACACCTTC. The encoded protein is CASSEGQGAYDYTF.

The rearrangement uses TRBV28 and TRBJ2-7; the D gene is possibly TRBD2 (7 bases). In germline, CDR1 is MDHEN, CDR2 SYDVKM. V gave up 6 bases and J gave up 3 bases, with 15 bases separating them. CDR3 size: 14 residues. This CDR3 reads CASRTGREYYEQYF. The CDR3 DNA follows: TGTGCCAGCAGAACAGGGCGGGAGTACTACGAGCAGTACTTC. Based on the CDR3 plus reference TRBV28 and TRBJ2-7, the full variable domain is DVKVTQSSRYLVKRTGEKVFLECVQDMDHENMFWYRQDPGLGLRLIYFSYDVKMKEKGDIPEGYSVSREKKERFSLILESASTNQTSMYLCASRTGREYYEQYFGPGTRLTVT.

The chain has TRBV11-3 and TRBJ1-1, with D perhaps matching TRBD1 (6 bases). Germline lookup yields CDR1 SGHNT and CDR2 YENEEA. Between the trimmed V and J ends, which lost 5 bases and 8 bases, there was a span of 12 bases. CDR3 length equals 12 residues. The CDR3 region has the DNA TGTGCCAGCAGCCAAGGGGGGCTGGAAGCTTTCTTT. Translated, it gives CASSQGGLEAFF.

This clonotype was seen a few times. The chain combines TRBV5-1 with TRBJ2-3, with a tentative D call TRBD1 (8 bases). Per germline, CDR1 SGHRS and CDR2 YFSETQ. Trimming cost V 4 bases and J 2 bases, with 17 bases left between them. This CDR3 has 16 residues. The CDR3 coding sequence is TGCGCCAGCAGCCACGACAGGGGAGGGTACACAGATACGCAGTATTTT. Protein sequence: CASSHDRGGYTDTQYF.

In this sample, this clonotype turned up many times. The chain is built from TRBV6-1 and TRBJ2-7; D possibly corresponds to TRBD1 (5 bases). Trimming took off 5 bases at V and 9 bases at J, with 17 bases between the two ends. The CDR3 totals 13 residues. The germline V gene encodes CDR1 MNHNS and CDR2 SASEGT. The DNA of the CDR3 is TGTGCCAGCAGTTGGGGCAGGGCTTTGGCGCAGTACTTC. Translating it yields CASSWGRALAQYF.

The table lists this clonotype with many counts. V usage is TRBV2 and J usage is TRBJ2-1; D possibly corresponds to TRBD2 (5 bases). V was pared by 2 bases and J by 2 bases, with 10 bases between. Germline V lookup: CDR1 SNHLY, CDR2 FYNNEI. There are 15 residues in the CDR3. Here the CDR3 reads CASSERRAPYNEQFF. The DNA for the CDR3 is TGTGCCAGCAGTGAACGGCGGGCCCCCTACAATGAGCAGTTCTTC.

This clonotype has more than one count but fewer than ten. The chain combines TRBV12-3 or TRBV12-4 with TRBJ2-2; D remains ambiguous. This CDR3 contains 14 residues. The germline V and J ends were trimmed by 5 bases and 6 bases, with 13 bases remaining between them. CDR3 protein: CASSPNYQPGELFF. DNA for the CDR3: TGTGCCAGCAGTCCCAATTATCAGCCCGGGGAGCTGTTTTTT.

This clonotype was seen only a few times. The chain employs TRBV20-1 and TRBJ2-7, with a possible D match to TRBD2 (5 bases). V lost 3 bases, J lost 4 bases, and 16 bases lay in between. CDR1 is DFQATT, CDR2 SNEGSKA, per germline (reference sequence). This CDR3 is 14 amino acids long. This CDR3 is CSASGGQLVYEQYF. The CDR3 nucleotides read TGCAGTGCTAGTGGAGGCCAACTCGTATACGAGCAGTACTTC.

Comment on this clonotype: At one end the junction does not follow the germline gene, possibly because of a read error. The chain employs TRBV7-9 and TRBJ1-5; D unresolved. CDR1 is SEHNR and CDR2 is FQNEAQ in the germline V gene (reference sequence). CDR3 length equals 13 residues. The CDR3 coding sequence is TGTGCCAGCAACTTAATGTCGGGTCAGCCCCAGCATTTT. Protein sequence: CASNLMSGQPQHF.

This clonotype came up a few times. The chain links TRBV29-1 to TRBJ2-7, with TRBD1 matching 8 bases. Germline CDR1 and CDR2: SQVTM and ANQGSEA. V dropped 7 bases and J dropped 4; count of bases not matched to a gene: 12. CDR3 length: 14 residues. The CDR3 DNA is TGCAGCGCCGCGAAAGGACAGGGACAATACGAGCAGTACTTC. This translates into CSAAKGQGQYEQYF.

The gene calls are TRBV3-1 and TRBJ2-5, with D possibly matching TRBD1 (6 bases). V gave up 4 bases and J gave up 5 bases, with 14 bases separating them. Per the germline V gene, CDR1 is LGHDT and CDR2 is YNNKEL (reference sequence). This CDR3 spans 14 amino acids. The CDR3 here is CASSLRLQGETQYF. The CDR3 nucleotides read TGTGCCAGCAGCCTACGACTCCAGGGGGAGACCCAGTACTTC.

This clonotype was counted only a few times. The chain carries TRBV5-1 and TRBJ1-1; D call uncertain. V was clipped by 1 base and J by 1 base, with 8 bases between them. Germline V gene sequence: CDR1 SGHRS, CDR2 YFSETQ. The CDR3 is made up of 14 amino acids. CDR3 nucleotide sequence: TGCGCCAGCAGCTTGAGTCCGACGAACACTGAAGCTTTCTTT. Translation gives CASSLSPTNTEAFF.

As regards this clonotype: One base away lies a much larger clone, so this may be a sequencing read error. The chain recombines TRBV20-1 with TRBJ1-2; D might be TRBD1 (5 bases). The germline V and J ends were trimmed by 0 bases and 4 bases, with 15 bases remaining between them. Germline CDR1 is DFQATT and CDR2 is SNEGSKA (reference sequence). The CDR3 extends over 15 amino acids. CDR3 sequence (DNA): TGCAGTGCTAGAGATCTCAGGGCTTCTAGCTATGGCTACACCTTC. Translating it yields CSARDLRASSYGYTF.

V gene TRBV29-1 combines with J gene TRBJ2-2, with TRBD2 as a possible D gene (5 bases). CDR3 size: 12 residues. V lost 4 bases to trimming and J lost 6 bases, with 9 bases between them. Germline lookup yields CDR1 SQVTM and CDR2 ANQGSEA. The CDR3 loop is CSVGLGAGELFF. Here the CDR3 DNA reads TGCAGCGTTGGACTGGGAGCCGGGGAGCTGTTTTTT.

The rearrangement joins TRBV28 to TRBJ2-1, with 8 bases identical to TRBD2. The CDR3 extends over 16 amino acids. CDR1 is MDHEN, CDR2 SYDVKM, per germline. After removal of 5 bases from V and 5 bases from J, the junction contained 11 bases not matched to a gene. This chain's CDR3 is CASSPPLSGVNNEQFF. CDR3 DNA: TGTGCCAGCAGTCCACCCCTTAGCGGGGTTAACAATGAGCAGTTCTTC.

This clonotype appeared many times. The rearrangement uses TRBV11-2 and TRBJ2-3; D is possibly TRBD2 (5 bases). In germline, CDR1 is SGHAT, CDR2 FQNNGV. This CDR3 is built from 14 residues. Trimming took 7 bases from V and 3 from J, leaving 14 bases between them. CDR3 region: CASNSKWETDTQYF. In DNA, the CDR3 is TGTGCCAGCAACTCTAAGTGGGAGACAGATACGCAGTATTTT.

This clonotype was counted a few times. J is TRBJ1-5 and V is TRBV28; D is uncertain. The V gene's germline CDR1 is MDHEN and CDR2 SYDVKM. V shed 3 bases and J shed 0 bases, with 9 bases lying between them. The CDR3 runs 15 residues. The CDR3 DNA sequence: TGTGCCAGCAGTTTCAGAGGGAATAGCAATCAGCCCCAGCATTTT. Amino acid sequence: CASSFRGNSNQPQHF.